The entry that follows covers one TCR beta chain sequence. The antigen is not known. This CDR3 contains 16 residues. Germline V gives CDR1 SGHAT, CDR2 FQNNGV. V lost 5 bases and J lost 2, with 18 bases in between. Generated by immunoSEQ multiplex PCR, the TCRdb table keeps only in-frame clones and is missing some. Here the sample spans 180,000 or so clones, roughly 93% being singletons. This specimen belongs to a study of T cell responses to AZD1222 COVID-19 vaccine. Findings of the study overall: A mostly white British donor set with more females was recruited, and clonal diversity was possibly underestimated. Nearly half of spike-specific TCRs reportedly target variant regions that are unmutated in the B.1.351 and B.1.1.7 variants.

This sequence joins TRBV11-2 and TRBJ2-5; tentatively, D is TRBD1 (5 bases). This sequence was found in an adult in good health. Sample: peripheral blood, taken on day 0 of AZD1222 vaccination. The CDR3 spells CASSPFQGLGQETQYF. As DNA, the CDR3 is TGTGCCAGCAGCCCCTTCCAGGGATTGGGACAAGAGACCCAGTACTTC.